The 14 T cell receptor beta chains given below trace back to one sample, sequenced in a study of blood T cells in healthy people across ages. Then a second PCR, running roughly 6 to 11 cycles, was carried out with a sample-barcoded 5' primer and a J-beta primer mix. MiXCR, run by TCRdb on the 5' RACE reads, gives a single entry per CDR3 protein. The sample lists 1,100,000 or so distinct CDR3 sequences, more than 35% seen once, with approximately 20% in the top ten. Sequenced sample: blood. All receptors derive from a woman aged 55-75 years in good health.

The V and J genes are TRBV2 and TRBJ2-1; 9 bases are a match to TRBD1. The CDR3 loop spans 16 amino acids. V shed 7 bases and J 4 bases; nucleotides not matched to a gene: 11. The germline V gene encodes CDR1 SNHLY and CDR2 FYNNEI. This CDR3 reads CASKPRGTGNYNEQFF. CDR3 coding DNA: TGTGCCAGCAAGCCACGGGGGACAGGGAATTACAATGAGCAGTTCTTC. The full variable domain, rest sourced from reference TRBV2 and TRBJ2-1, is EPEVTQTPSHQVTQMGQEVILRCVPISNHLYFYWYRQILGQKVEFLVSFYNNEISEKSEIFDDQFSVERPDGSNFTLKIRSTKLEDSAMYFCASKPRGTGNYNEQFFGPGTRLTVL.

The chain has TRBV7-2 and TRBJ2-5, with 11 bases aligning to TRBD2. Germline loops: CDR1 SGHTA, CDR2 FQGNSA. The CDR3 runs to 14 residues. J gave up 4 bases and V 4 bases, and 2 bases lay outside the gene matches. In DNA, the CDR3 is TGTGCCAGCAGCTATACTAGCGGGGGAGAGACCCAGTACTTC. Translation: CASSYTSGGETQYF.

The V gene is TRBV20-1, the J gene TRBJ2-5; no clear D. There are 18 residues in the CDR3. CDR1 and CDR2 from the germline V gene are DFQATT and SNEGSKA (reference sequence). Trimming stripped 1 base from V and 2 bases from J, with 23 bases between. The CDR3 spells CSARGDLASQLQQETQYF. Written as DNA, the CDR3 is TGCAGTGCTAGAGGCGACTTGGCGTCCCAGTTACAACAAGAGACCCAGTACTTC.

The chain carries TRBV6-1 and TRBJ2-4; 10 bases are a match to TRBD1. Germline CDR1 reads MNHNS; CDR2 reads SASEGT. This CDR3 region has 18 residues. J lost 1 base, V lost 6 bases, and 12 bases had no gene match. The CDR3 DNA is TGTGCCAGCAGCCACAGGCCAGGGGGACAGGGGGCCAAAAACATTCAGTACTTC. Translated, it gives CASSHRPGGQGAKNIQYF.

The chain recombines TRBV28 with TRBJ2-3; 7 bases line up with TRBD1. The V gene's germline CDR1 is MDHEN and CDR2 SYDVKM. The V segment lost 4 bases and the J segment 2 bases; nucleotides outside the gene matches: 6. The length of the CDR3 is 15 residues. CDR3 sequence: CASSYTTGITDTQYF. In DNA, the CDR3 is TGTGCCAGCAGTTATACGACAGGGATCACAGATACGCAGTATTTT.

The J gene is TRBJ2-1, the V gene TRBV7-9; D could derive from TRBD1 or TRBD2 (5 bases each). Trimming removed 8 bases from V and 8 bases from J, with 25 bases in between. Germline loops: CDR1 SEHNR, CDR2 FQNEAQ (reference sequence). The CDR3 runs to 16 residues. CDR3 sequence reads: CASGPSSRLVGDEQFF. The CDR3, as DNA: TGTGCCAGCGGGCCGAGTAGCCGACTTGTGGGGGATGAGCAGTTCTTC.

The chain recombines TRBV9 with TRBJ2-7, with 7 nucleotides matching TRBD1. CDR3 length: 15 amino acids. Germline V lookup: CDR1 SGDLS, CDR2 YYNGEE. The trim removed 2 bases at V and 3 bases at J, leaving 8 bases unmatched. The DNA of the CDR3 is TGTGCCAGCAGCGTTTCAGGAAGGACAGGCTACGAGCAGTACTTC. Amino acid sequence: CASSVSGRTGYEQYF.

This chain links TRBV20-1 with TRBJ2-1, with D maybe TRBD1 (6 bases). Germline-derived CDR1 and CDR2 are DFQATT and SNEGSKA (reference sequence). The CDR3 loop spans 14 amino acids. The V gene lost 6 bases and the J gene lost 6 bases, with 18 bases spanning the gap. The CDR3 protein is CSARWGRTSNEQFF. Here the CDR3 DNA reads TGCAGTGCCAGATGGGGGCGGACTTCCAATGAGCAGTTCTTC.

The chain joins TRBV21-1 to TRBJ2-5; the table's D call of TRBD2 was not tested on the DNA. TRBV21-1 constitutes a pseudogene. This CDR3 spans 15 amino acids. In DNA, the CDR3 is TGTGCCAGCAGCCTTAGCGGGAGGGCCTTGGAGACCCAGTACTTC. This codes for CASSLSGRALETQYF.

This clonotype was seen a few times. The chain has TRBV7-2 and TRBJ2-7; 7 nucleotides agree with TRBD2. The germline CDR1 and CDR2 sequences are SGHTA and FQGNSA. This CDR3 contains 17 residues. V gave up 3 bases and J gave up 2 bases; unmatched junction bases: 13. CDR3 nucleotides: TGTGCCAGCAGCTTCGGACCGCTCGGGGCGGGAGCCTACGAGCAGTACTTC. Its translation: CASSFGPLGAGAYEQYF. The complete variable domain, with remaining parts taken from reference TRBV7-2 and TRBJ2-7, reads GAGVSQSPSNKVTEKGKDVELRCDPISGHTALYWYRQSLGQGLEFLIYFQGNSAPDKSGLPSDRFSAERTGGSVSTLTIQRTQQEDSAVYLCASSFGPLGAGAYEQYFGPGTRLTVT.

This clonotype was detected many times. The V and J genes are TRBV7-2 and TRBJ1-2; 11 bases line up with TRBD1. The CDR3 extends over 15 amino acids. Germline values: CDR1 SGHTA, CDR2 FQGNSA. The trim removed 1 base at V and 7 bases at J, leaving 5 bases unmatched. In DNA, the CDR3 is TGTGCCAGCAGCTTAGGGAGGACAGGGGGCTTTGGCTACACCTTC. This gives the protein CASSLGRTGGFGYTF.

This clonotype was counted at least ten times. This chain links TRBV5-1 with TRBJ2-7; 12 bases map to TRBD2. The CDR3 extends over 15 amino acids. V gave up 5 bases and J gave up 0 bases; unmatched junction bases: 3. Germline-derived CDR1 and CDR2 are SGHRS and YFSETQ. Written as DNA, the CDR3 is TGCGCCAGCAGACCGACTAGCGGGAGCTCCTACGAGCAGTACTTC. This encodes CASRPTSGSSYEQYF.

V is TRBV3-1 and J is TRBJ2-4, with 8 positions matching TRBD2. The tail of the sequence fits TRBJ2-5 better, so the J call may be wrong. CDR1 and CDR2 from the germline V gene are LGHDT and YNNKEL (reference sequence). The CDR3 length is 15 residues. The CDR3 region has the DNA TGTGCCAGCAGCCAACAACTAGCGGCCAAAGAGACCCAGTACTTC. Translated, it gives CASSQQLAAKETQYF.

The chain recombines TRBV9 with TRBJ2-1; D may correspond to TRBD1 or TRBD2 (5 bases each). The CDR3 is 14 amino acids. CDR1 and CDR2 from the germline V gene are SGDLS and YYNGEE. V shed 3 bases and J shed 6 bases, with 13 bases lying between them. The DNA for the CDR3 is TGTGCCAGCAGCGCACCGGGACGACCCAATGAGCAGTTCTTC. It encodes CASSAPGRPNEQFF.